The entry below gives a single TCR beta chain sequence along with its context. This entry comes from a study of OX40 agonist ivuxolimab in advanced cancers. TCRdb's copy holds only in-frame clones and misses some; the assay was immunoSEQ multiplex PCR. The sample includes tens of thousands of clones, 75% to 90% seen only once; the top ten take 2.8%. Trimming took 3 bases from V and 7 from J, leaving 13 bases between them. The CDR3 has 15 amino acids. Germline CDR1 KGHSH, CDR2 LQKENI. Here the sequenced sample was CD4+ or CD8+ T cells sorted from blood, taken in a trial of the OX40 agonist ivuxolimab. The chain couples TRBV18 to TRBJ1-6; TRBD1 might be the D (6 bases). The sequence was collected from an adult with an advanced solid tumor such as melanoma, head and neck, liver or kidney cancer. In nucleotides, the CDR3 is TGTGCCAGCTCACCGGGACAAAGTCGGAATTCACCCCTCCACTTT. It codes for CASSPGQSRNSPLHF.